The source of this TCR beta chain is a study of control samples from healthy donors and cancer patients. V lost 6 bases to trimming and J lost 2 bases; unmatched junction nucleotides: 7. CDR1 MNHEY and CDR2 SMNVEV come from the germline V gene (reference sequence). The CDR3 extends over 16 amino acids. TCRdb's copy holds only in-frame clones and misses some; the assay was immunoSEQ multiplex PCR. The sample yields about 120,000 clones, roughly 89% seen once. The gene calls are TRBV27 and TRBJ1-3; 10 bases map to TRBD1. The sample taken for sequencing was blood. This TCR was sampled from a man between 25 and 39 years old in good health. Written as DNA, the CDR3 is TGTGCCAGCAGACACCCGGGACAGGGGCCTGGAAACACCATATATTTT. Protein sequence: CASRHPGQGPGNTIYF.